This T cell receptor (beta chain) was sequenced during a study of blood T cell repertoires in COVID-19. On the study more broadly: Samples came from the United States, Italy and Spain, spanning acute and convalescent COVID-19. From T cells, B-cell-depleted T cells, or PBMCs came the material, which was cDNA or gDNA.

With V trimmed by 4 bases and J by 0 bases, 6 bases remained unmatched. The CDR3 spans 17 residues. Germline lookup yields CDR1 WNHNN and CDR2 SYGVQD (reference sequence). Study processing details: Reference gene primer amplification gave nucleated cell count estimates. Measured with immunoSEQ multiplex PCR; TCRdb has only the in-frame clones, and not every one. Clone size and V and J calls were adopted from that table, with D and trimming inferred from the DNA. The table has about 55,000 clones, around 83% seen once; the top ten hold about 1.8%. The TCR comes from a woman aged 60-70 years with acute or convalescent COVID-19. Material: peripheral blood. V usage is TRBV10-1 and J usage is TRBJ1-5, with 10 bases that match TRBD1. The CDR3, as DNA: TGCGCCAGCAGTGGGACAGGGGGACTCTTTAGCAATCAGCCCCAGCATTTT. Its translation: CASSGTGGLFSNQPQHF.